The 9 T cell receptor beta chains below all came from one sample that was sequenced in a study of blood T cell repertoires in COVID-19. Here immunoSEQ multiplex PCR was the method, and the copy in TCRdb shows in-frame clones only, minus some. The sample consists of under 200,000 clones, about nine tenths of them appearing once. What was sequenced was peripheral blood. Source of these receptors: a man aged 70 or older with acute or convalescent COVID-19.

V usage is TRBV21-1 and J usage is TRBJ2-1; no check of the table's D call, TRBD1, against the DNA was made. TRBV21-1 is shown as a pseudogene. This CDR3 spans 14 amino acids. For the CDR3, the DNA is TGTGCCAGCAGCAAGGTTCAGGGTCCCAATGAGCAGTTCTTC. Encoded protein: CASSKVQGPNEQFF.

The chain has TRBV4-2 and TRBJ1-4, with a tentative D call TRBD1 (6 bases). The V gene's germline CDR1 is LGHNA and CDR2 YNFKEQ. Trimming removed 1 base from V and 7 bases from J, with 16 bases in between. There are 16 residues in the CDR3. CDR3 nucleotides: TGTGCCAGCAGCCAAGGGACGGGGGGCTCAGGTGAAAAACTGTTTTTT. Translation: CASSQGTGGSGEKLFF.

The CDR3 DNA sequence: TGCGCCAGCAGCTTACAGGGAGAATTAATCAATGAGCAGTTCTTC. Protein: CASSLQGELINEQFF. V gene TRBV5-1 combines with J gene TRBJ2-1; D possibly corresponds to TRBD1 (6 bases). CDR3 size: 15 residues. The V gene lost 2 bases and the J gene lost 6 bases, with 15 bases spanning the gap. CDR1 and CDR2 (germline): SGHRS, YFSETQ.

The chain employs TRBV28 and TRBJ2-1, with TRBD1 identical over 7 bases. The V gene's germline CDR1 is MDHEN and CDR2 SYDVKM. The V and J ends lost 7 bases and 8 bases, in that order; junction bases with no gene match: 11. The CDR3 has 14 residues. The CDR3 loop reads CASNPGTVKDEQFF. DNA of the CDR3: TGTGCCAGCAACCCAGGGACAGTTAAGGATGAGCAGTTCTTC. Together with reference TRBV28 and TRBJ2-1, the CDR3 gives the full variable domain: DVKVTQSSRYLVKRTGEKVFLECVQDMDHENMFWYRQDPGLGLRLIYFSYDVKMKEKGDIPEGYSVSREKKERFSLILESASTNQTSMYLCASNPGTVKDEQFFGPGTRLTVL.

This chain connects TRBV30 to TRBJ1-3; no clear D. The CDR3 extends over 14 amino acids. CDR1 GTSNPN and CDR2 SVGIG come from the germline V gene (reference sequence). V lost 2 bases, J lost 1 base, and 9 bases lay in between. In DNA form, the CDR3 reads TGTGCCTGGAGTTTGGAGGGATCTGGAAACACCATATATTTT. This codes for CAWSLEGSGNTIYF.

The V and J genes are TRBV5-1 and TRBJ1-6; 7 positions agree with TRBD1. Trimming took 2 bases from V and 9 from J; bases not matched to a gene: 14. The CDR3 has 17 residues. Germline assignment: CDR1 SGHRS and CDR2 YFSETQ. The CDR3 here is CASSFGTDDTSGSPLHF. CDR3 coding DNA: TGCGCCAGCAGCTTCGGGACAGACGATACGAGTGGTTCACCCCTCCACTTT.

The chain uses TRBV28 and TRBJ2-5; D gene unclear. Trimming shortened V by 1 base and J by 6 bases, and 6 bases separated the two germline ends. From germline, CDR1 is MDHEN and CDR2 SYDVKM. This CDR3 is 12 amino acids long. The CDR3 DNA follows: TGTGCCAGCAGTTTATCACAGCAGACCCAGTACTTC. Translating gives CASSLSQQTQYF. Based on the CDR3 plus reference TRBV28 and TRBJ2-5, the full variable domain is DVKVTQSSRYLVKRTGEKVFLECVQDMDHENMFWYRQDPGLGLRLIYFSYDVKMKEKGDIPEGYSVSREKKERFSLILESASTNQTSMYLCASSLSQQTQYFGPGTRLLVL.

The V gene is TRBV11-2, the J gene TRBJ1-2; a weak D match, TRBD1 (5 bases). In germline, CDR1 is SGHAT, CDR2 FQNNGV. Trimming removed 5 bases from V and 5 bases from J, with 15 bases in between. The length of the CDR3 is 14 residues. CDR3 coding DNA: TGTGCCAGCAGCCCGTCCGGGGGGGTGTATGGCTACACCTTC. Translation: CASSPSGGVYGYTF.

V and J are TRBV7-2 and TRBJ2-7; D perhaps matches TRBD2 (6 bases). Germline V gene data show CDR1 as SGHTA and CDR2 as FQGNSA. This CDR3 spans 16 amino acids. V shed 2 bases and J shed 7 bases, with 21 bases lying between them. CDR3 DNA sequence: TGTGCCAGCAGCTTATTCGTCCCGGGGGTCGGGGATGAGCAGTACTTC. It specifies CASSLFVPGVGDEQYF.